What follows describes a single T cell receptor beta chain. These data come from a study of blood T cell repertoires in COVID-19. Study as a whole: In each case, the material was cDNA or gDNA derived from T cells, B-cell-depleted T cells, or PBMCs.

V lost 4 bases to trimming and J lost 7 bases; unmatched junction nucleotides: 15. Germline CDR1 is SGHRS and CDR2 is YFSETQ. The CDR3 totals 17 residues. Measured with immunoSEQ multiplex PCR; TCRdb has only the in-frame clones, and not every one. The sample lists more than 75,000 clones, around 88% seen once, with approximately 8% in the top ten. This sequence originates from a man aged 25 to 45 with acute or convalescent COVID-19. The specimen was peripheral blood. The chain is built from TRBV5-1 and TRBJ2-1, with 9 bases lining up with TRBD2. The CDR3 is CASSDLAGTKRGNEQFF. The DNA for the CDR3 is TGCGCCAGCAGCGACCTAGCGGGAACTAAACGTGGGAATGAGCAGTTCTTC.